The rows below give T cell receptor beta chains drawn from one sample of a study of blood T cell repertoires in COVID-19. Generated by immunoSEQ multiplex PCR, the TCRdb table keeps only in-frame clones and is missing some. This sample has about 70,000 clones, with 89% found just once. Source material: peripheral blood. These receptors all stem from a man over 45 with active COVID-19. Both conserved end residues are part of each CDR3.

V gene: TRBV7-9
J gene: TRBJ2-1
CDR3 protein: CASSFRGDEQFF

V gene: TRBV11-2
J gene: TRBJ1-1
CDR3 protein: CASSRRRDRGLNTEAFF

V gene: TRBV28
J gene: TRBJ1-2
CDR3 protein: CASSSMGTGAYGYTF

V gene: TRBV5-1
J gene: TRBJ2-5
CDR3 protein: CASSMNSGGGQETQYF

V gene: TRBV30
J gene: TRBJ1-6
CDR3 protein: CAWSEGIGNSPLHF

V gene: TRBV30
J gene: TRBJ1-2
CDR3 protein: CAWSPTKVYGYTF

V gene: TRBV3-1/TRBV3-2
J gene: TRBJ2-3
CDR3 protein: CASSQGVFVGGPDTQYF

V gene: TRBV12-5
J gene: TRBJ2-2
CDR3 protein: CASGLVRSGGGTGELFF

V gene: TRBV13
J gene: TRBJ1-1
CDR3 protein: CASSLDRGQGGTEAFF

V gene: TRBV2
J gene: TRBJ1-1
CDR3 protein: CASSENQGSMNTEAFF

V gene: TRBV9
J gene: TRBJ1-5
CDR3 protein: CASSVSGGSNQPQHF

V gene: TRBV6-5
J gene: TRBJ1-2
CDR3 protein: CASMSRAESTYGYTF

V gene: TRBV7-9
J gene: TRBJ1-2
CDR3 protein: CASSLGAYGLTAYGYTF

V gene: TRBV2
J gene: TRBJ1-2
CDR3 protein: CAGRTGAGVANYGYTF

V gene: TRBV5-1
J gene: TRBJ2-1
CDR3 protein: CASSTTGDSYNEQFF

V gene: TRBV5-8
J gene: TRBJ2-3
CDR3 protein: CASSLLAGGARGTQYF

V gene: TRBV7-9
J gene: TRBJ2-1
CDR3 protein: CASSLGQGAYNEQFF

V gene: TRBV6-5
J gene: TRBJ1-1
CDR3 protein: CAGAGQGITEAFF

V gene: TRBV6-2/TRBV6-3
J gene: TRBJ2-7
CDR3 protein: CASRPSGGLFYEQYF

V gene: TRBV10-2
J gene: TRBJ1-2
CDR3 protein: CAAGQASYGYTF

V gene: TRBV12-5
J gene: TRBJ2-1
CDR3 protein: CASGLRLAESYNEQFF

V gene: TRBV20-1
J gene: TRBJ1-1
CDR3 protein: CSASRQGPSVFF

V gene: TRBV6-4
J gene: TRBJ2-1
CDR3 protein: CASSDTSGGAHEQFF

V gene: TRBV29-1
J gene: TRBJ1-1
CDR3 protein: CSVEESSTEAFF

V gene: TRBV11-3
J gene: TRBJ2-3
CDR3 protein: CASSPRWGADTQYF

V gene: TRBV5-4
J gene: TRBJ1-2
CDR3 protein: CASSFDRGAGYGYTF